One and the same sample provided the 4 T cell receptor beta chains below, sequenced in a study of T cells in pancreatic ductal adenocarcinoma (dated by TCRdb to 2016 to 2017). The library was produced with the immunoSEQ multiplex PCR assay. Sourced from immuneACCESS, this table was stored by TCRdb with only in-frame sequences that have V and J called. A share of the clones is absent; for the studies checked, an unresolved V gene accounts for under half, and the remainder has no known explanation. Counted in this sample were 100,000 or so clones; about 95% of them appeared once. The ten biggest clones cover 2.5% to 3.5% of the sample. Pancreatic ductal adenocarcinoma patients who had undergone surgery without neoadjuvant therapy were selected. Sequencing used PBMCs. These TCRs come from a human donor with pancreatic ductal adenocarcinoma.

J is TRBJ2-1 and V is TRBV27; TRBD2 might be the D (5 bases). CDR1 and CDR2 from the germline V gene are MNHEY and SMNVEV (reference sequence). This CDR3 is built from 11 residues. V gave up 6 bases and J gave up 8 bases, with 8 bases separating them. CDR3 protein: CASRTSYEQFF. For the CDR3, the DNA is TGTGCCAGCAGAACTAGTTATGAGCAGTTCTTC.

The J gene is TRBJ2-1, the V gene TRBV9; D is uncertain. From germline, CDR1 is SGDLS and CDR2 YYNGEE. The germline V and J ends were trimmed by 2 bases and 7 bases, with 4 bases remaining between them. The CDR3 covers 11 residues. The CDR3 sequence is CASSVQNEQFF. The DNA for the CDR3 is TGTGCCAGCAGCGTTCAGAATGAGCAGTTCTTC. Based on the CDR3 plus reference TRBV9 and TRBJ2-1, the full variable domain is DSGVTQTPKHLITATGQRVTLRCSPRSGDLSVYWYQQSLDQGLQFLIQYYNGEERAKGNILERFSAQQFPDLHSELNLSSLELGDSALYFCASSVQNEQFFGPGTRLTVL.

The chain employs TRBV18 and TRBJ2-2; TRBD2 agrees at 12 bases. V shed 4 bases, J shed 6 bases, and the junction held 3 bases outside the gene matches. The CDR3 has 15 residues. Germline assignment: CDR1 KGHSH and CDR2 LQKENI. The CDR3 sequence is CASSRLAGAAGELFF. Here the CDR3 DNA reads TGTGCCAGCTCACGACTAGCGGGAGCGGCCGGGGAGCTGTTTTTT.

DNA for the CDR3: TGTGCCACCAGCAGAGATAGGGGGGGCACTGAAGCTTTCTTT. Protein: CATSRDRGGTEAFF. V gene TRBV15 combines with J gene TRBJ1-1, with D possibly TRBD1 on 6 matching bases. Trimming stripped 0 bases from V and 4 bases from J, with 9 bases between. Germline assignment: CDR1 LNHNV and CDR2 YYDKDF (reference sequence). The CDR3 spans 14 residues.